This note documents a single T cell receptor beta chain sequence. CDR1 is SEHNR, CDR2 FQNEAQ, per germline (reference sequence). CDR3 length equals 11 residues. The germline V and J ends were trimmed by 5 bases and 7 bases, with 9 bases remaining between them. The sample is drawn from a study of T cells in Graves' hyperthyroidism and ophthalmopathy. Amplification yielded TCR beta CDR3 regions, with RNA transcripts as the source. HTBI primers were employed in a first-round RT-PCR of the TCR CDR3. TCRdb re-called the multiplex PCR reads through MiXCR, storing one row per CDR3 protein. Counted here are more than 500,000 distinct CDR3 sequences, roughly 50% occurring once; the ten biggest clones make up 19%.

The chain joins TRBV7-9 to TRBJ2-7; D is unclear. The sequence was collected from an adult woman with Graves' disease, either hyperthyroidism or ophthalmopathy (not recorded which). The sequencing input was peripheral blood or thyroid tissue (not recorded which). The DNA for the CDR3 is TGTGCCAGCAGCCCCCTTTCTGAGCAGTACTTC. It encodes CASSPLSEQYF.